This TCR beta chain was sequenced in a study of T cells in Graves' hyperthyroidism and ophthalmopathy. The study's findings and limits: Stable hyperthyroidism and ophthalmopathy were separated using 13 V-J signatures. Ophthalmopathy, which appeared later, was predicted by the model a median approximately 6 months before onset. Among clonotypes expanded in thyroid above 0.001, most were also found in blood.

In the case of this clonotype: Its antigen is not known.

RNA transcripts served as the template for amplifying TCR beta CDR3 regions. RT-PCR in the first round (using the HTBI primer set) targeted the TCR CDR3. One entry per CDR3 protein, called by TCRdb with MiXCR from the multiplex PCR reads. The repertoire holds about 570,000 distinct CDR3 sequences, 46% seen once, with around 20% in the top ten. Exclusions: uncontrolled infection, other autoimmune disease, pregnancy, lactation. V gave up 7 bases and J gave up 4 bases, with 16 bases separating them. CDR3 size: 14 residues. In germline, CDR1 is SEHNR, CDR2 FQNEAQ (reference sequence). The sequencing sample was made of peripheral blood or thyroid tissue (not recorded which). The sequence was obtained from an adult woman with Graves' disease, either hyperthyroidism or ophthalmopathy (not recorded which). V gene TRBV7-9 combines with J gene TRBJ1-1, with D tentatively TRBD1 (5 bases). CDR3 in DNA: TGTGCCAGCATCTCAGGGCCGGGCGGCACTGAAGCTTTCTTT. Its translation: CASISGPGGTEAFF. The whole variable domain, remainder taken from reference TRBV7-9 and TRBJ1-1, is DTGVSQNPRHKITKRGQNVTFRCDPISEHNRLYWYRQTLGQGPEFLTYFQNEAQLEKSRLLSDRFSAERPKGSFSTLEIQRTEQGDSAMYLCASISGPGGTEAFFGQGTRLTVV.